The 23 T cell receptor beta chains presented below share a single source sample, sequenced in a study of T cell repertoires in cytomegalovirus infection. Via MiXCR, TCRdb re-called the reads, giving one row per CDR3 protein. Among 550,000 to 850,000 distinct CDR3 sequences listed, roughly 30% were seen once. No antigens are known for them. The sample consisted of cultured PBMCs, taken from culture after CMV antigen stimulation. The receptors originated from a human donor in good health (CMV status not recorded). Some clones in this sample may be carry-over from other donors' samples.

This chain connects TRBV12-3 or TRBV12-4 to TRBJ1-6; D is ambiguous. Between the trimmed V and J ends, which lost 5 bases and 6 bases, there was a span of 20 bases. The CDR3 length is 17 residues. CDR3 DNA sequence: TGTGCCAGCAGTAAAATGAACAGTGGGCAGTTTAATTCACCCCTCCACTTT. Its protein product is CASSKMNSGQFNSPLHF.

This clonotype showed up just a few times. This rearrangement joins TRBV28 to TRBJ2-3, with D possibly being TRBD2 (5 bases). This CDR3 contains 15 residues. V was clipped by 8 bases and J by 1 base, with 16 bases between them. The germline V gene encodes CDR1 MDHEN and CDR2 SYDVKM. CDR3 residues: CASFLPGSGTDTQYF. The CDR3 bases are TGTGCCAGCTTCCTACCGGGGTCGGGCACAGATACGCAGTATTTT.

This clonotype was counted a few times. The chain carries TRBV7-9 and TRBJ1-1; a possible D gene is TRBD1 (6 bases). CDR1 is SEHNR and CDR2 is FQNEAQ in the germline V gene (reference sequence). The CDR3 length is 12 residues. V lost 3 bases and J lost 7, with 9 bases in between. DNA for the CDR3: TGTGCCAGCAGCTTGGACAGACGTGAAGCTTTCTTT. This gives the protein CASSLDRREAFF.

This chain connects TRBV20-1 to TRBJ2-1, with 10 bases matching TRBD2. V dropped 6 bases and J dropped 1; count of bases not matched to a gene: 9. The CDR3 covers 16 residues. CDR1 is DFQATT, CDR2 SNEGSKA, per germline (reference sequence). The CDR3: CSAMALAGASYNEQFF. CDR3 DNA: TGCAGTGCCATGGCGCTAGCGGGGGCATCCTACAATGAGCAGTTCTTC.

J is TRBJ2-7 and V is TRBV28; 9 bases are shared with TRBD2. V gave up 5 bases and J gave up 2 bases; unmatched junction bases: 4. Germline V gives CDR1 MDHEN, CDR2 SYDVKM. The CDR3 loop spans 14 amino acids. The DNA of the CDR3 is TGTGCCAGCAGTGAGCGGGGGGTCACCTACGAGCAGTACTTC. It yields the protein CASSERGVTYEQYF.

The gene calls are TRBV28 and TRBJ2-2; possibly TRBD1 for D (6 bases). V was shortened by 5 bases and J by 2 bases, with 12 bases between the two germline ends. CDR1 MDHEN and CDR2 SYDVKM come from the germline V gene. CDR3 length: 15 residues. CDR3 DNA: TGTGCCAGCAGTCCGGACAGATACAACACCGGGGAGCTGTTTTTT. Its protein is CASSPDRYNTGELFF.

V is TRBV11-2 and J is TRBJ2-1; 10 bases map to TRBD1. The CDR3 is 15 residues long. V dropped 1 base and J dropped 7; count of bases not matched to a gene: 4. The germline CDR1 and CDR2 sequences are SGHAT and FQNNGV. The CDR3 loop is CASSLGDRGGNEQFF. The CDR3 coding sequence is TGTGCCAGCAGCTTAGGGGACAGGGGTGGGAATGAGCAGTTCTTC.

The chain couples TRBV6-4 to TRBJ2-3; the D is unclear. The V end lost 6 bases, the J end lost 1 base, and 8 bases lay between the germline ends. The germline V gene has CDR1 MRHNA and CDR2 SNTAGT. This CDR3 contains 13 residues. For the CDR3, the DNA is TGTGCCAGCAGGGGATCTCGCACAGATACGCAGTATTTT. Its translation: CASRGSRTDTQYF.

CDR3 DNA sequence: TGTGCCAGCAGCCTCAGGGGGATTGACTATGGCTACACCTTC. Amino acid sequence: CASSLRGIDYGYTF. The genes are TRBV5-6 and TRBJ1-2; 7 positions match TRBD1. V gave up 4 bases and J gave up 3 bases; unmatched junction bases: 6. The CDR3 runs 14 residues. CDR1 SGHDT and CDR2 YYEEEE come from the germline V gene.

This clonotype was observed a handful of times. The CDR3 spells CASSLFMSSYEQYF. CDR3 DNA sequence: TGTGCCAGCAGCCTATTTATGAGCTCCTACGAGCAGTACTTC. The genes are TRBV7-8 and TRBJ2-7, with D hard to call. V lost 5 bases and J lost 0, with 11 bases in between. Germline assignment: CDR1 SGHVS and CDR2 FQNEAQ. The CDR3 is 14 amino acids.

Remarks on this clonotype: Possible read error: a much larger clone is one base away. This chain joins TRBV7-2 and TRBJ2-3; D remains ambiguous. The CDR3 is made up of 14 amino acids. Germline CDR1 is SGHTA and CDR2 is FQGNSA. The V end was cut by 9 bases, the J end by 0 bases, with 13 bases between. The CDR3 is CARSLGFSTDTQYF. DNA of the CDR3: TGTGCCAGGAGCCTGGGTTTTAGCACAGATACGCAGTATTTT.

This clonotype was counted a few times. The V and J genes are TRBV20-1 and TRBJ2-1, with no clear D. V was clipped by 2 bases and J by 0 bases, with 14 bases between them. The CDR3 contains 16 residues. The germline V gene encodes CDR1 DFQATT and CDR2 SNEGSKA (reference sequence). The CDR3 region is CSARSPQSSSYNEQFF. As DNA, the CDR3 is TGCAGTGCTAGATCCCCCCAGTCGAGCTCCTACAATGAGCAGTTCTTC.

This clonotype was picked up a small number of times. The chain links TRBV6-2 or TRBV6-3 to TRBJ2-5; possibly TRBD1 for D (5 bases). The CDR3 length is 14 residues. In germline, CDR1 is MNHEY, CDR2 SVGEGT. V gave up 2 bases and J gave up 0 bases, with 7 bases separating them. CDR3 sequence reads: CASSYRGHQETQYF. The DNA for the CDR3 is TGTGCCAGCAGTTACAGGGGCCACCAAGAGACCCAGTACTTC.

The table lists this clonotype with a few counts. The V and J genes are TRBV12-5 and TRBJ1-5; tentative D call: TRBD1 (6 bases). CDR3 length equals 14 residues. The germline CDR1 and CDR2 sequences are LGHNT and FRNRAP. V lost 1 base, J lost 6 bases, and 10 bases lay in between. CDR3 nucleotide sequence: TGTGCTAGTGGTTTGGAGGGGGGGCCTCAGCCCCAGCATTTT. Translating it yields CASGLEGGPQPQHF.

The V gene is TRBV2, the J gene TRBJ1-1, with 7 bases identical to TRBD1. J lost 7 bases, V lost 7 bases, and 12 bases had no gene match. Germline CDR1 is SNHLY and CDR2 is FYNNEI. This CDR3 has 14 residues. DNA of the CDR3: TGTGCCAGCATCTCTTGGACAGGCTGGGGTGAAGCTTTCTTT. Its protein product is CASISWTGWGEAFF.

This chain joins TRBV6-8 and TRBJ1-2, with 7 nucleotides matching TRBD1. The CDR3 has 15 residues. V trimming: 4 bases; J trimming: 4 bases; junction bases outside the gene matches: 9. Germline loops: CDR1 MNHGY, CDR2 SAAAGT. The CDR3 bases are TGTGCCAGCAGTTGGGGAAGACAGGGCGGCTATGGCTACACCTTC. This codes for CASSWGRQGGYGYTF.

This clonotype was counted a few times. This chain links TRBV7-6 with TRBJ1-1; 8 bases match TRBD1. Germline loops: CDR1 SGHVS, CDR2 FNYEAQ. V gave up 3 bases and J gave up 1 base; unmatched junction bases: 7. The CDR3 is 16 residues long. CDR3 protein: CASSLETGVKNTEAFF. The CDR3, as DNA: TGTGCCAGCAGCTTGGAGACAGGGGTCAAGAACACTGAAGCTTTCTTT.

This clonotype was observed a handful of times. The chain recombines TRBV6-1 with TRBJ2-7; 13 nucleotides line up with TRBD2. The trim removed 3 bases at V and 3 bases at J, leaving 2 bases unmatched. CDR3 length: 15 residues. Germline V CDR1 and CDR2: MNHNS, SASEGT. This CDR3 reads CASSEGLAGFYEQYF. The CDR3 bases are TGTGCCAGCAGTGAGGGACTAGCGGGGTTCTACGAGCAGTACTTC.

This clonotype was counted a few times. The chain recombines TRBV11-2 with TRBJ2-1; D possibly corresponds to TRBD2 (6 bases). The CDR3 is 13 residues long. The V end was cut by 8 bases, the J end by 7 bases, with 15 bases between. In germline, CDR1 is SGHAT, CDR2 FQNNGV. The CDR3, as DNA: TGTGCCAGCCCCTTTACTAGCAGAAATGAGCAGTTCTTC. Amino acids: CASPFTSRNEQFF.

DNA for the CDR3: TGTGCCAGCAGCTTCTCAGCGGGGGGTAGAGAGACCCAGTACTTC. Translation: CASSFSAGGRETQYF. This rearrangement joins TRBV7-2 to TRBJ2-5, with TRBD2 matching over 9 bases. The V gene end was trimmed by 3 bases and the J gene end by 4 bases; junction bases not matched to a gene: 6. Looked up from germline, CDR1 is SGHTA and CDR2 is FQGNSA. There are 15 residues in the CDR3.

This clonotype was detected many times. The V and J genes are TRBV7-8 and TRBJ1-1; D remains ambiguous. Per germline, CDR1 SGHVS and CDR2 FQNEAQ. The CDR3 sequence is 16 residues long. With 2 bases removed from V and 7 bases from J, the gap between germline ends came to 20 bases. The CDR3, as DNA: TGTGCCAGCAGCTTACATCCTGCCGGGCAAGGAGGTGAAGCTTTCTTT. Translating it yields CASSLHPAGQGGEAFF.

The rearrangement links TRBV6-2 or TRBV6-3 to TRBJ2-4, with 14 bases identical to TRBD2. The V segment lost 7 bases and the J segment 13 bases; nucleotides outside the gene matches: 9. The CDR3 is made up of 14 amino acids. CDR1 and CDR2 from the germline V gene are MNHEY and SVGEGT. In DNA, the CDR3 is TGTGCCAGCACCCAAACCGGGACTAGCGGGAGCCAGTACTTC. Translation gives CASTQTGTSGSQYF.

The chain couples TRBV30 to TRBJ2-5; TRBD2 matches 11 bases. This CDR3 comprises 15 residues. V shed 0 bases, J shed 1 base, and the junction held 1 base outside the gene matches. The germline CDR1 and CDR2 sequences are GTSNPN and SVGIG (reference sequence). DNA of the CDR3: TGTGCCTGGAGTGTGGGGACTAGCGGCCAAGAGACCCAGTACTTC. This sequence encodes CAWSVGTSGQETQYF.